Below are 20 T cell receptor beta chains sequenced from a single sample in a study of shared clonotypes between healthy human individuals. Here immunoSEQ multiplex PCR was the method, and the copy in TCRdb shows in-frame clones only, minus some. In the table there are roughly 500,000 clones, roughly 80% of which are singletons. Sequencing was done on a sample of PBMCs. The receptors come from a woman between 40 and 50 years old in good health. Some clones in this sample may be carry-over from other donors' samples.

The chain has TRBV29-1 and TRBJ2-1; 8 bases are a match to TRBD2. V dropped 1 base and J dropped 7; count of bases not matched to a gene: 3. The germline V gene encodes CDR1 SQVTM and CDR2 ANQGSEA. There are 13 residues in the CDR3. This CDR3 reads CSVEGGTRNEQFF. CDR3 bases: TGCAGCGTTGAAGGGGGGACTAGGAATGAGCAGTTCTTC.

V is TRBV4-1 and J is TRBJ2-2; 10 nucleotides line up with TRBD2. Trimming cost V 0 bases and J 7 bases; bases outside gene matches: 2. The CDR3 has 15 residues. Germline values: CDR1 MGHRA, CDR2 YSYEKL. DNA for the CDR3: TGCGCCAGCAGCCAAGAAGCTAGCGGGAGCGGGGAGCTGTTTTTT. It encodes CASSQEASGSGELFF.

This chain uses TRBV6-5 with TRBJ1-1; 7 nucleotides agree with TRBD1. CDR1 and CDR2 (germline): MNHEY, SVGAGI. Trimming removed 5 bases from V and 4 bases from J; junction bases left unmatched: 10. The CDR3 consists of 15 residues. The DNA of the CDR3 is TGTGCCAGCAGTCGAGGACAGGCCACCCCCACTGAAGCTTTCTTT. It specifies CASSRGQATPTEAFF.

The rearrangement uses TRBV7-6 and TRBJ2-1; 12 nucleotides align to TRBD2. The CDR3 consists of 17 residues. The J segment lost 9 bases and the V segment lost 6 bases, leaving 15 bases of the junction unmatched. The germline CDR1 and CDR2 sequences are SGHVS and FNYEAQ. The CDR3 loop is CASRPTLAGGGRAEQFF. The DNA for the CDR3 is TGTGCCAGCAGACCGACTCTAGCGGGAGGGGGTAGGGCTGAGCAGTTCTTC.

V and J are TRBV7-8 and TRBJ2-2; D may correspond to TRBD1 or TRBD2 (5 bases each). In germline, CDR1 is SGHVS, CDR2 FQNEAQ. Trimming cost V 11 bases and J 7 bases, with 29 bases left between them. The CDR3 is 17 residues long. Here the CDR3 DNA reads TGTGCCTATCCAGCCCGCCGACTCCTCTTGGGGGTCGGGGAGCTGTTTTTT. It yields the protein CAYPARRLLLGVGELFF.

Only a few counts were recorded for this clone. With a much larger clone just one base away, this may be a read error. The gene calls are TRBV28 and TRBJ1-1; 7 bases fit TRBD1. CDR3 length: 14 residues. CDR1 and CDR2 (germline): MDHEN, SYDVKM. J gave up 0 bases and V 6 bases, and 4 bases lay outside the gene matches. The CDR3 coding sequence is TGTGCCAGCAGGCTGGGACAGTTGAACACTGAAGCTTTCTTT. Translating gives CASRLGQLNTEAFF.

The V gene is TRBV7-9, the J gene TRBJ2-2; D unclear. The germline V and J ends were trimmed by 2 bases and 6 bases, with 10 bases remaining between them. Germline CDR1 and CDR2: SEHNR and FQNEAQ (reference sequence). The CDR3 extends over 14 amino acids. The CDR3, as DNA: TGTGCCAGCAGCTTAAGGAGTGACTCCGGGGAGCTGTTTTTT. It yields the protein CASSLRSDSGELFF.

The chain joins TRBV27 to TRBJ1-2; 8 bases align to TRBD1. This CDR3 contains 15 residues. The J segment lost 0 bases and the V segment lost 2 bases, leaving 2 bases of the junction unmatched. The germline V gene has CDR1 MNHEY and CDR2 SMNVEV (reference sequence). CDR3 DNA sequence: TGTGCCAGCAGTTTAGCAGGGGGCGCTAACTATGGCTACACCTTC. It translates to CASSLAGGANYGYTF.

Details on this clone: A much larger clone differs from this one at a single base, so this may be a read error. The chain joins TRBV19 to TRBJ2-2, with D tentatively TRBD1 (6 bases). The CDR3 spans 16 residues. Looked up from germline, CDR1 is LNHDA and CDR2 is SQIVND (reference sequence). V was shortened by 5 bases and J by 5 bases, with 18 bases between the two germline ends. CDR3 residues: CASSPEQGRRTGELFF. In DNA form, the CDR3 reads TGTGCCAGTAGTCCAGAACAGGGACGGAGGACCGGGGAGCTGTTTTTT.

Note on this clone: A read error is likely here: a far larger clone is one base away. This chain connects TRBV25-1 to TRBJ2-3; 7 bases fit TRBD2. The CDR3 extends over 15 amino acids. From germline, CDR1 is MGHDK and CDR2 SYGVNS. In nucleotides, the CDR3 is TGTGTCAGCAGTTCTAGACTAGCAGGCACAGATACGCAGTATTTT. This codes for CVSSSRLAGTDTQYF.

The count of this clone is one. The V gene is TRBV9, the J gene TRBJ2-1; no clear D gene. Germline values: CDR1 SGDLS, CDR2 YYNGEE. The ends were cut back, 4 bases at V and 8 bases at J, with 16 bases in the middle. This CDR3 spans 14 amino acids. DNA for the CDR3: TGTGCCAGCAGCCCCCAGGTGGGCCAAGATGAGCAGTTCTTC. This sequence encodes CASSPQVGQDEQFF.

With regard to this clone: The likely explanation is a read error, given a far larger clone one base away. The chain uses TRBV2 and TRBJ2-7; unclear D gene. Germline V gives CDR1 SNHLY, CDR2 FYNNEI. This CDR3 is built from 12 residues. The CDR3 nucleotides are TGTGCCAGCAGTGAGTTGCCCTACGAGAAGTACTTC. This encodes CASSELPYEKYF.

V gene TRBV18 combines with J gene TRBJ1-1; the D is unclear. Germline V gene data show CDR1 as KGHSH and CDR2 as LQKENI. The CDR3 runs to 15 residues. V was cut by 1 base and J by 1 base, with 10 bases left in between. This CDR3 is CASSPLQEPNTEAFF. DNA for the CDR3: TGTGCCAGCTCACCACTGCAGGAGCCGAACACTGAAGCTTTCTTT.

This clone occurred once. This chain uses TRBV7-2 with TRBJ2-2, with D unresolved. The CDR3 length is 17 residues. Trimming removed 1 base from V and 3 bases from J, with 15 bases in between. The germline V gene has CDR1 SGHTA and CDR2 FQGNSA. The CDR3 nucleotides are TGTGCCAGCAGCTTAGTTTCCCCTAGTGCGTACACCGGGGAGCTGTTTTTT. Protein sequence: CASSLVSPSAYTGELFF.

The sample holds a few counts of this clone. This sequence joins TRBV27 and TRBJ1-5; D is ambiguous. The germline V and J ends were trimmed by 7 bases and 9 bases, with 13 bases remaining between them. Looked up from germline, CDR1 is MNHEY and CDR2 is SMNVEV (reference sequence). The CDR3 consists of 12 residues. CDR3 protein: CASMAQRGPQHF. CDR3 DNA: TGTGCCAGCATGGCTCAGCGGGGGCCCCAGCATTTT.

In its sample, this clone was seen once. CDR3 sequence reads: CASSLGLVSNEQFF. In DNA, the CDR3 is TGTGCCAGCAGCCTTGGACTAGTTAGTAATGAGCAGTTCTTC. This chain connects TRBV7-2 to TRBJ2-1; 7 bases agree with TRBD2. CDR1 is SGHTA and CDR2 is FQGNSA in the germline V gene. CDR3 size: 14 residues. V trimming: 5 bases; J trimming: 7 bases; junction bases outside the gene matches: 8. Full variable domain (remainder filled in from reference TRBV7-2 and TRBJ2-1): GAGVSQSPSNKVTEKGKDVELRCDPISGHTALYWYRQSLGQGLEFLIYFQGNSAPDKSGLPSDRFSAERTGGSVSTLTIQRTQQEDSAVYLCASSLGLVSNEQFFGPGTRLTVL.

The chain recombines TRBV5-1 with TRBJ2-7; 7 bases align to TRBD1. Germline V gene data show CDR1 as SGHRS and CDR2 as YFSETQ. This CDR3 contains 15 residues. With 4 bases clipped from V and 2 bases from J, the junction kept 9 bases outside the gene matches. CDR3 bases: TGCGCCAGCAGCCAGCTCGGGACAGCACCCTACGAGCAGTACTTC. Protein sequence: CASSQLGTAPYEQYF.

This clone was counted once. The chain uses TRBV4-3 and TRBJ2-3; 14 bases fit TRBD2. Germline-derived CDR1 and CDR2 are LGHNA and YSLEER. The CDR3 has 18 amino acids. Losses at the gene ends were 2 bases for V and 4 bases for J; bases not matched to a gene: 8. The CDR3, as DNA: TGCGCCAGCAGCCAATGGGGGACTAGCGGGAGCCAGGCAGATACGCAGTATTTT. Translation gives CASSQWGTSGSQADTQYF.

Note on this clone: Since a much larger clone is just one base distant, this may be a read error. The identical CDR3 is also encoded by other nucleotide sequences in the sample. This chain connects TRBV4-3 to TRBJ1-5; D unclear. This CDR3 has 19 residues. CDR1 LGHNA and CDR2 YSLEER come from the germline V gene. The CDR3 DNA is TGCGCCAGCAGCCAAGATTGGCCCGCCACGTCCATCCTCAATCAGCCCCAGCATTTC. It yields the protein CASSQDWPATSILNQPQHF.

In its sample, this clone was seen once. The chain is built from TRBV5-1 and TRBJ2-1, with 10 bases matching TRBD2. Germline V gives CDR1 SGHRS, CDR2 YFSETQ. The CDR3 covers 16 residues. Unmatched junction bases numbered 3, after V lost 0 bases and J lost 3 bases. The CDR3 coding sequence is TGCGCCAGCAGCTTGGGCATAGCGGGAGGCTACAATGAGCAGTTCTTC. Its translation is CASSLGIAGGYNEQFF.